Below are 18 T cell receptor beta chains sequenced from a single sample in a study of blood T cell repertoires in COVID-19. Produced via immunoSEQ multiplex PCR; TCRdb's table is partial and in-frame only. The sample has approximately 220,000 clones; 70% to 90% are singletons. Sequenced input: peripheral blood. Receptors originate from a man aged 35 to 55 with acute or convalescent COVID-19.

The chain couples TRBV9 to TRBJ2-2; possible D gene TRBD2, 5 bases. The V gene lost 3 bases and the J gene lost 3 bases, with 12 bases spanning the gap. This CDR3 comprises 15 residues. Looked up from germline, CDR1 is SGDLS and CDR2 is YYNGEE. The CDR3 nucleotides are TGTGCCAGCAGCGACCCTGGCGGGTACACCGGGGAGCTGTTTTTT. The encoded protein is CASSDPGGYTGELFF.

The CDR3 reads CASDRGDTGELFF. DNA for the CDR3: TGTGCCAGCGACAGGGGGGACACCGGGGAGCTGTTTTTT. The chain uses TRBV6-5 and TRBJ2-2, with 9 nucleotides matching TRBD1. The CDR3 runs to 13 residues. Germline loops: CDR1 MNHEY, CDR2 SVGAGI. V gave up 8 bases and J gave up 3 bases; unmatched junction bases: 1.

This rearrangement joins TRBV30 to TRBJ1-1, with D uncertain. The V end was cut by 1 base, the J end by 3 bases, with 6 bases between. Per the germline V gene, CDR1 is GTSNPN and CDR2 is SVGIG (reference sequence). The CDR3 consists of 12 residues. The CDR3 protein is CAWSGGYTEAFF. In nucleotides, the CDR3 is TGTGCCTGGAGTGGAGGGTACACTGAAGCTTTCTTT.

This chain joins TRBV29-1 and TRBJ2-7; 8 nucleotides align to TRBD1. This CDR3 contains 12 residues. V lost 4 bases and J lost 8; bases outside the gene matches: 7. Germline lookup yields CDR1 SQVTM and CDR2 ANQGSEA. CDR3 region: CSVVTGQDKQYF. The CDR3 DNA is TGCAGCGTTGTTACGGGACAGGACAAGCAGTACTTC.

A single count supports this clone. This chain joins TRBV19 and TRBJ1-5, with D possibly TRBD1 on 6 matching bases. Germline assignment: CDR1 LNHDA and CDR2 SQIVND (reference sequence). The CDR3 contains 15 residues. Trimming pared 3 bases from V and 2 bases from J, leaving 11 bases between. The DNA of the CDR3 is TGTGCCAGTAGTATCCAGGGGTCGGGCAATCAGCCCCAGCATTTT. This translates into CASSIQGSGNQPQHF.

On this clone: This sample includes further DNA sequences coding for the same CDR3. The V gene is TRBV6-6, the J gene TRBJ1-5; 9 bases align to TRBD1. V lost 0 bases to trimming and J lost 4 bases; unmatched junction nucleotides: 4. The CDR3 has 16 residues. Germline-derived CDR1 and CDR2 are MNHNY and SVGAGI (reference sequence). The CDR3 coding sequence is TGTGCCAGCAGTTACTCGGGACAGGGCGATAATCAGCCCCAGCATTTT. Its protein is CASSYSGQGDNQPQHF.

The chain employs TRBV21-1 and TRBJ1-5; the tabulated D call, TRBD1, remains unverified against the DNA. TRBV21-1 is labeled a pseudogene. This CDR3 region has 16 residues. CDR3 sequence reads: CASTKLKDRINQPQHF. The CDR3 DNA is TGTGCCAGCACCAAGCTGAAGGACAGGATCAATCAGCCCCAGCATTTT.

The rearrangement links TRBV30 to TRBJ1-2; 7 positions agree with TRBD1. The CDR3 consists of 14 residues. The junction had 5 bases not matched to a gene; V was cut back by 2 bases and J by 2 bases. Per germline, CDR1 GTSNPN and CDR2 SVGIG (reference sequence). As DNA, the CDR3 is TGTGCCTGGAGTCGATCGGGACAGAACTATGGCTACACCTTC. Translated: CAWSRSGQNYGYTF.

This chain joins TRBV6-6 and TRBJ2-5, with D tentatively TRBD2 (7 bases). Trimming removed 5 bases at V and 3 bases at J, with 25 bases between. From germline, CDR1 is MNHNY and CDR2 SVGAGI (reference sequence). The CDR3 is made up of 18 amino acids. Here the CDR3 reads CASSRGRVPGQKKETQYF. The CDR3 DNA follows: TGTGCCAGCAGTCGAGGGAGGGTGCCCGGACAGAAAAAAGAGACCCAGTACTTC.

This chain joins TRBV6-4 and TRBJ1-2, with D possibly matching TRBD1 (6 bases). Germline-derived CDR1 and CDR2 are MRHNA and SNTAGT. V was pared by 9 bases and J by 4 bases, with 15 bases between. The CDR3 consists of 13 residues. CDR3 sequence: CASRDTFGYGYTF. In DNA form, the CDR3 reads TGTGCCAGTCGGGACACCTTCGGCTATGGCTACACCTTC.

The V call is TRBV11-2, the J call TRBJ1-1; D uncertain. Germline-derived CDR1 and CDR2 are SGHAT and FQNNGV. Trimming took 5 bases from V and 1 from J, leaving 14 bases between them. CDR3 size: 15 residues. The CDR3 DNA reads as TGTGCCAGCAGCCCCGCCGGCGCGGCGAACACTGAAGCTTTCTTT. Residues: CASSPAGAANTEAFF.

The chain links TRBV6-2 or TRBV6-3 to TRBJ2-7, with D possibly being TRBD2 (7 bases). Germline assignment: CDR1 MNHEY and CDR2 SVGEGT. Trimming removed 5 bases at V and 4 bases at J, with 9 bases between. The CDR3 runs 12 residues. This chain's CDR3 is CASSKGGYEQYF. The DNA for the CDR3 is TGTGCCAGCAGTAAGGGGGGGTACGAGCAGTACTTC.

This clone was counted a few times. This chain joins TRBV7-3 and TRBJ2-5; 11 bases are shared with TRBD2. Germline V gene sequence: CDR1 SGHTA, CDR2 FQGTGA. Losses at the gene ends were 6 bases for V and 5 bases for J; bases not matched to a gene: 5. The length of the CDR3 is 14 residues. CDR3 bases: TGTGCCAGCAGTCCACTAGCGGGAGCGGAGACCCAGTACTTC. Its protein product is CASSPLAGAETQYF.

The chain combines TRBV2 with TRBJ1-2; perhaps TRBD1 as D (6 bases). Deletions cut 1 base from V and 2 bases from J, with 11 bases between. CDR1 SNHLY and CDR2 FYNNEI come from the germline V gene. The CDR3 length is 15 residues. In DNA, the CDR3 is TGTGCCAGCAGTGAAGGAGGGGGATTCAACTATGGCTACACCTTC. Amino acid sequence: CASSEGGGFNYGYTF. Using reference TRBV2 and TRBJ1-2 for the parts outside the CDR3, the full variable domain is EPEVTQTPSHQVTQMGQEVILRCVPISNHLYFYWYRQILGQKVEFLVSFYNNEISEKSEIFDDQFSVERPDGSNFTLKIRSTKLEDSAMYFCASSEGGGFNYGYTFGSGTRLTVV.

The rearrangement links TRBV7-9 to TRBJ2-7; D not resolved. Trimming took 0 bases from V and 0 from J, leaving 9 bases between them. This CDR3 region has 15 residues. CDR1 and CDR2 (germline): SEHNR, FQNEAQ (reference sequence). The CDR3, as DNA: TGTGCCAGCAGCTTAGCGCAGTCCGTCTCCTACGAGCAGTACTTC. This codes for CASSLAQSVSYEQYF.

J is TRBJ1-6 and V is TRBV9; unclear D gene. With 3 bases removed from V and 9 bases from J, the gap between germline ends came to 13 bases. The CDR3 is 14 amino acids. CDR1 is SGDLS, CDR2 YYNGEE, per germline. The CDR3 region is CASSAGGSISPLHF. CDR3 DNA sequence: TGTGCCAGCAGCGCCGGAGGTAGTATTTCACCCCTCCACTTT.

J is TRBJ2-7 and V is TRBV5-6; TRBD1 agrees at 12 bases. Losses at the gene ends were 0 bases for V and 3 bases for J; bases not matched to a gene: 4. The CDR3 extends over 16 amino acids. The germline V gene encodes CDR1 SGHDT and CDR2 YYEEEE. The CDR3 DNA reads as TGTGCCAGCAGCTTGGAGCGGGACAGGGGGCTCTACGAGCAGTACTTC. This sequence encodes CASSLERDRGLYEQYF.

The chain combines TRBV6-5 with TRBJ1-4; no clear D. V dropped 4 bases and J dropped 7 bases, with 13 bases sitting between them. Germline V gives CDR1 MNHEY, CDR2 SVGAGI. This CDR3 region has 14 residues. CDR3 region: CASSSTVEGEKLFF. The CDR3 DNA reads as TGTGCCAGCAGTTCAACCGTAGAGGGTGAAAAACTGTTTTTT.